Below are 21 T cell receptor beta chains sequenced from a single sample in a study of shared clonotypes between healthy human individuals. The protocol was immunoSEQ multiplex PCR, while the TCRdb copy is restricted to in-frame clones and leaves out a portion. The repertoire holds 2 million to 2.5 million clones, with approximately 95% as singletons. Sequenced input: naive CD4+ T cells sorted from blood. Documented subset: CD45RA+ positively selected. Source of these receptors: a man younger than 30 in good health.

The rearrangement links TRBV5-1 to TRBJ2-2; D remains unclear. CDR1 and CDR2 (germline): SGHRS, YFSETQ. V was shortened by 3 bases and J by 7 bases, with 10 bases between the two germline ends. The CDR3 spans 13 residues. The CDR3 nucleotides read TGCGCCAGCAGCTGGTTTTCCGGCGGGGAGCTGTTTTTT. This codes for CASSWFSGGELFF. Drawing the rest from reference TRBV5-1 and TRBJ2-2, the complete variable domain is KAGVTQTPRYLIKTRGQQVTLSCSPISGHRSVSWYQQTPGQGLQFLFEYFSETQRNKGNFPGRFSGRQFSNSRSEMNVSTLELGDSALYLCASSWFSGGELFFGEGSRLTVL.

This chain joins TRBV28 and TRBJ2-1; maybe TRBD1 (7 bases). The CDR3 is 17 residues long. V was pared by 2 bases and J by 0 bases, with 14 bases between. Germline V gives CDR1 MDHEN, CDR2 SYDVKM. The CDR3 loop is CASSLQGGMTSYNEQFF. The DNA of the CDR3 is TGTGCCAGCAGTTTACAGGGGGGAATGACCTCCTACAATGAGCAGTTCTTC.

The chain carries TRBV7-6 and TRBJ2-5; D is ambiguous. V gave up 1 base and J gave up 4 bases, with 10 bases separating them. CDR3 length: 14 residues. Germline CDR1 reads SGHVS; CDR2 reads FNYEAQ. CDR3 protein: CASSLGNIRETQYF. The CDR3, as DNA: TGTGCCAGCAGCTTAGGAAATATACGAGAGACCCAGTACTTC. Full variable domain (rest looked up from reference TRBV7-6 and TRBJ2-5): GAGVSQSPRYKVTKRGQDVALRCDPISGHVSLYWYRQALGQGPEFLTYFNYEAQQDKSGLPNDRFSAERPEGSISTLTIQRTEQRDSAMYRCASSLGNIRETQYFGPGTRLLVL.

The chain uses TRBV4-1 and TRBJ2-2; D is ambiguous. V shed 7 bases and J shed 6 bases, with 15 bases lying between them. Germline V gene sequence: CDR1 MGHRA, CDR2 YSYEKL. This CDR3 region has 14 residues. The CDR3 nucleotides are TGCGCCAGCACCGAAAATAGTGGGGCCGGGGAGCTGTTTTTT. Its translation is CASTENSGAGELFF.

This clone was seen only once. CDR3 in DNA: TGTGCCAGCAGCACAGAGGGAGGGACTGAAGCTTTCTTT. Translation: CASSTEGGTEAFF. The gene calls are TRBV9 and TRBJ1-1, with D uncertain. The germline CDR1 and CDR2 sequences are SGDLS and YYNGEE. V was trimmed by 4 bases and J by 5 bases, leaving 12 bases between them. The CDR3 has 13 residues.

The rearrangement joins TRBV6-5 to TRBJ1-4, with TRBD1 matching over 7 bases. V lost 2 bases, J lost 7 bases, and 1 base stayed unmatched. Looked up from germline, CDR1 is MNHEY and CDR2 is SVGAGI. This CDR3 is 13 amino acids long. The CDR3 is CASSYAGGEKLFF. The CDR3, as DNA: TGTGCCAGCAGTTACGCAGGGGGTGAAAAACTGTTTTTT.

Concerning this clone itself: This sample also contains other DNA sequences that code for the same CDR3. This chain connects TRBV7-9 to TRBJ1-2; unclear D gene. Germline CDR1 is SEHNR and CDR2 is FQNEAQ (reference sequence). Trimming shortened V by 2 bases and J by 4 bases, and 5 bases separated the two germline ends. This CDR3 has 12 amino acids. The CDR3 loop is CASSLTGYGYTF. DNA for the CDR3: TGTGCCAGCAGCTTAACGGGCTATGGCTACACCTTC.

The CDR3, as DNA: TGTGCCAGCAGCTTAGCGGGGTCCCTCACAGATACGCAGTATTTT. It translates to CASSLAGSLTDTQYF. The rearrangement uses TRBV7-8 and TRBJ2-3; D gene uncertain. Trimming cost V 0 bases and J 2 bases, with 9 bases left between them. The CDR3 loop spans 15 amino acids. CDR1 and CDR2 from the germline V gene are SGHVS and FQNEAQ.

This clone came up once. Written as DNA, the CDR3 is TGTGCCAGCAGCCATTTCTCTGGAAGACCTACCTCTGGGGCCAACGTCCTGACTTTC. This gives the protein CASSHFSGRPTSGANVLTF. V is TRBV7-3 and J is TRBJ2-6; D is unclear. The CDR3 is 19 residues long. The V end was cut by 5 bases, the J end by 0 bases, with 20 bases between. Germline assignment: CDR1 SGHTA and CDR2 FQGTGA.

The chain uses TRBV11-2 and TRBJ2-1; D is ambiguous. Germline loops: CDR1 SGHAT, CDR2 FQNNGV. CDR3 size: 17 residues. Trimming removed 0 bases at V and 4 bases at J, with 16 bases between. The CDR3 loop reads CASSLDITASGYNEQFF. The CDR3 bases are TGTGCCAGCAGCTTAGATATAACAGCCTCTGGGTACAATGAGCAGTTCTTC.

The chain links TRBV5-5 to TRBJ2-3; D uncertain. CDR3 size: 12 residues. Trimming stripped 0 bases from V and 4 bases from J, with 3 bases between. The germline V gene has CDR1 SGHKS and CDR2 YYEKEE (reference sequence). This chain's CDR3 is CASSLDADTQYF. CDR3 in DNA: TGTGCCAGCAGCTTGGATGCAGATACGCAGTATTTT.

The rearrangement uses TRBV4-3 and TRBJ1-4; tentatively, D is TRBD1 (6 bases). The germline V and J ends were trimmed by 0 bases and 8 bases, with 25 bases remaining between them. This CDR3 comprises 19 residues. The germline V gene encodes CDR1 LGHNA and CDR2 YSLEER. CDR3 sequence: CASSQDSSRFRDNKEKLFF. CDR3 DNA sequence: TGCGCCAGCAGCCAAGATAGCTCTCGATTCCGGGACAACAAGGAAAAACTGTTTTTT.

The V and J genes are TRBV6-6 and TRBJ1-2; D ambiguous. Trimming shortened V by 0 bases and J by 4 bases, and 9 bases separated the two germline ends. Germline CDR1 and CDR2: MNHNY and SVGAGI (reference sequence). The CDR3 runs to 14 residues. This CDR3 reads CASSYSPQAYGYTF. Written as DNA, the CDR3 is TGTGCCAGCAGTTACTCACCCCAGGCCTATGGCTACACCTTC.

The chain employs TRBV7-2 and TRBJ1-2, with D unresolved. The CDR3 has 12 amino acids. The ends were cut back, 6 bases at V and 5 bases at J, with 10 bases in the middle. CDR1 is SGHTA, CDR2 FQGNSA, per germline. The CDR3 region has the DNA TGTGCCAGCAGGACCGACCTATATGGCTACACCTTC. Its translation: CASRTDLYGYTF.

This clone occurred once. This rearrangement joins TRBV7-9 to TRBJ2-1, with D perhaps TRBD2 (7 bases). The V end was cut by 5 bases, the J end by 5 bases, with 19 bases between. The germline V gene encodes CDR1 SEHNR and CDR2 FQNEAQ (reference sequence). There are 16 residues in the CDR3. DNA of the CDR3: TGTGCCAGCAGCCTTCTGAGGGGGGGCCTAGACAATGAGCAGTTCTTC. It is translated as CASSLLRGGLDNEQFF.

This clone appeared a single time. The CDR3 coding sequence is TGTGCCAGCAGCCCCCGGGGGTTCTCCTACGAGCAGTACTTC. Amino acid sequence: CASSPRGFSYEQYF. The chain uses TRBV6-5 and TRBJ2-7; perhaps TRBD2 as D (6 bases). This CDR3 spans 14 amino acids. The germline gives CDR1 MNHEY, CDR2 SVGAGI. V lost 6 bases and J lost 0, with 12 bases in between.

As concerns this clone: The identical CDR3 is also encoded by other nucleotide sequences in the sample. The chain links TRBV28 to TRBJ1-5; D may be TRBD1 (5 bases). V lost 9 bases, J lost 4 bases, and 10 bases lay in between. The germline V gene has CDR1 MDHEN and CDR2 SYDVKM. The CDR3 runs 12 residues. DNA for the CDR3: TGTGCCAGTCGACAGATTAATCAGCCCCAGCATTTT. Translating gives CASRQINQPQHF.

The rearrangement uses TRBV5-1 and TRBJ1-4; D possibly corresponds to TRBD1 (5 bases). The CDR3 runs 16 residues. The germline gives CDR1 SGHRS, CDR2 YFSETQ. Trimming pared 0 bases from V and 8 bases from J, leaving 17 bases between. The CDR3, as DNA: TGCGCCAGCAGCTTGGGACAGAGTAATATCTGGGAAAAACTGTTTTTT. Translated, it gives CASSLGQSNIWEKLFF.

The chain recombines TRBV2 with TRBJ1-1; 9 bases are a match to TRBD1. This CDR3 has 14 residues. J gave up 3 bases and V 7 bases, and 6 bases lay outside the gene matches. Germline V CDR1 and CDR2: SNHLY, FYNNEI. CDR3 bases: TGTGCCAGCACCCGGGACAGGGTGGACACTGAAGCTTTCTTT. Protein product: CASTRDRVDTEAFF.

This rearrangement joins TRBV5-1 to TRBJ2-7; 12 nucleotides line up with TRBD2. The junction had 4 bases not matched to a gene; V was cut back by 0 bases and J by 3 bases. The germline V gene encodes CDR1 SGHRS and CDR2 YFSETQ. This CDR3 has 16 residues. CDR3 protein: CASSLVLAGGNYEQYF. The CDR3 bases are TGCGCCAGCAGCTTGGTCCTAGCGGGAGGGAACTACGAGCAGTACTTC.

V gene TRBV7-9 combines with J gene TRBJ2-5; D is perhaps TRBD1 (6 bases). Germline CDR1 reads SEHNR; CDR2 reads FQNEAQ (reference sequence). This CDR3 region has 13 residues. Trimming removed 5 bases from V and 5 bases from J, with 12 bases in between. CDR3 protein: CASSRRGWETQYF. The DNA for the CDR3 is TGTGCCAGCAGCCGCAGGGGTTGGGAGACCCAGTACTTC. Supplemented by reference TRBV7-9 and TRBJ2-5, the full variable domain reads DTGVSQNPRHKITKRGQNVTFRCDPISEHNRLYWYRQTLGQGPEFLTYFQNEAQLEKSRLLSDRFSAERPKGSFSTLEIQRTEQGDSAMYLCASSRRGWETQYFGPGTRLLVL.